This TCR beta chain was recovered during a study of blood T cell repertoires in COVID-19. Whole-study context: The cDNA or gDNA used as material had been derived from T cells, B-cell-depleted T cells, or PBMCs.

The cohort comprised adults aged 18 to 89 years residing in approximately 25 US areas. In the original processing: Researchers report that nucleated cell counts were estimated from reference gene primer amplification. Sequencing was performed with immunoSEQ multiplex PCR; in TCRdb, only in-frame clones are kept and a portion is missing. V and J calls and clone size are copied from that table; D and trimming were computed from the DNA. The repertoire holds about 260,000 clones, roughly 82% seen once, with 2% to 2.5% in the top ten. Trimming cost V 4 bases and J 4 bases, with 14 bases left between them. CDR3 length: 14 amino acids. Germline CDR1 reads GTSNPN; CDR2 reads SVGIG (reference sequence).

The TCR originated in a woman in her 50s who had recovered from COVID-19. The V call is TRBV30, the J call TRBJ1-5; D possibly corresponds to TRBD1 (6 bases). The specimen was PBMCs or T cells enriched from blood (not recorded which). CDR3 region: CAWTFRGGNQPQHF. CDR3 nucleotide sequence: TGTGCCTGGACGTTCAGGGGCGGGAATCAGCCCCAGCATTTT.